A selection of T cell receptor beta chains follows, all from one sample in a study of blood T cell repertoires in COVID-19. TCRdb's copy holds only in-frame clones and misses some; the assay was immunoSEQ multiplex PCR. This sample has about 57,000 clones, with about nine tenths found just once. The specimen sequenced was peripheral blood. The source is a woman older than 75 with COVID-19, enrolled during active disease. Both conserved end residues are part of each CDR3. A D gene is named only where the DNA matches it firmly. Rows give clone size only sometimes, using once, few, many, or a class for an expanded clone.

CDR3nt | CDR3aa | v_gene | d_gene | abundance | j_gene
TGTGCCAGCACTGTCAGCGGGGGCCCCCGAGATACGCAGTATTTT | CASTVSGGPRDTQYF | TRBV6-5 | TRBD2 | - | TRBJ2-3
TGTGCCAGTTATATACCGACTAGCGGAAACCAAGAGACCCAGTACTTC | CASYIPTSGNQETQYF | TRBV2 | TRBD2 | - | TRBJ2-5
TGTGCCTGGAGTGTACTTACAGGGGCGGGCACTGAAGCTTTCTTT | CAWSVLTGAGTEAFF | TRBV30 | TRBD1 | - | TRBJ1-1
TGTGCCTGGACAGGTTCCTATGGCTACACCTTC | CAWTGSYGYTF | TRBV30 | - | - | TRBJ1-2
TGTGCCAGCAACATGGCCGCCCGCTCCTATGGCTACACCTTC | CASNMAARSYGYTF | TRBV5-6 | - | few | TRBJ1-2
TGTGCCAGTAGTACCTACAGGGATGAAAAACTGTTTTTT | CASSTYRDEKLFF | TRBV19 | - | - | TRBJ1-4
TGTGCCAGCAGCCTCCCCGGGGTTTCCTACAATGAGCAGTTCTTC | CASSLPGVSYNEQFF | TRBV6-1 | - | - | TRBJ2-1
TGTGCCAGCAGCCCGCCCCCTTTCGGGGTTGCCTACAATGAGCAGTTCTTC | CASSPPPFGVAYNEQFF | TRBV5-6 | - | - | TRBJ2-1
TGTGCCAGCAGCCACCTAAACAATGAGCAGTTCTTC | CASSHLNNEQFF | TRBV6-2/TRBV6-3 | - | - | TRBJ2-1
TGTGCCAGTAGTGCACACCAGGAACCTAACTATGGCTACACCTTC | CASSAHQEPNYGYTF | TRBV19 | - | - | TRBJ1-2
TGTGCCAGCAGCGTAGAGCAGGGTCGAAACACCATATATTTT | CASSVEQGRNTIYF | TRBV9 | - | few | TRBJ1-3
TGTGCCAGCAGCGCTCGCGTAGCCCAAGAGACCCAGTACTTC | CASSARVAQETQYF | TRBV3-1/TRBV3-2 | - | - | TRBJ2-5
TGCGCCAGCAGCCACTCCGGGACAGGGGGCATGAACACTGAAGCTTTCTTT | CASSHSGTGGMNTEAFF | TRBV5-1 | TRBD1 | - | TRBJ1-1
TGCAGCGTTGGTGGCCTTCAGGGAAATAAGGGGAAAAACATTCAGTACTTC | CSVGGLQGNKGKNIQYF | TRBV29-1 | - | - | TRBJ2-4
TGTGCCAGCAGCGTAGGGGGGGATAATCAGCCCCAGCATTTT | CASSVGGDNQPQHF | TRBV9 | - | - | TRBJ1-5
TGTGCCAGCAGTTTCAGTACCAATCAGCCCCAGCATTTT | CASSFSTNQPQHF | TRBV27 | - | - | TRBJ1-5
TGTGCCAGCAGACCCAACAGGGGGCGAGGGTCGGATACGCAGTATTTT | CASRPNRGRGSDTQYF | TRBV7-9 | TRBD1 | - | TRBJ2-3
TGTGCCAGCAGTGACCCCGGACAGGGAGACTATGGCTACACCTTC | CASSDPGQGDYGYTF | TRBV25-1 | TRBD1 | - | TRBJ1-2
TGTGCCAGCAGCTTAGGCGGGAGCAGCTCTGGAAACACCATATATTTT | CASSLGGSSSGNTIYF | TRBV7-8 | - | - | TRBJ1-3
TGTGCCTGGAGTGTTCTAGCGGGGTTCGAGCAGTACTTC | CAWSVLAGFEQYF | TRBV30 | TRBD2 | - | TRBJ2-7
TGTGCCAGCAGCCTCTCCTCGACAGGGGGCGGTTTGGGAGGCTACACCTTC | CASSLSSTGGGLGGYTF | TRBV7-9 | TRBD1 | once | TRBJ1-2